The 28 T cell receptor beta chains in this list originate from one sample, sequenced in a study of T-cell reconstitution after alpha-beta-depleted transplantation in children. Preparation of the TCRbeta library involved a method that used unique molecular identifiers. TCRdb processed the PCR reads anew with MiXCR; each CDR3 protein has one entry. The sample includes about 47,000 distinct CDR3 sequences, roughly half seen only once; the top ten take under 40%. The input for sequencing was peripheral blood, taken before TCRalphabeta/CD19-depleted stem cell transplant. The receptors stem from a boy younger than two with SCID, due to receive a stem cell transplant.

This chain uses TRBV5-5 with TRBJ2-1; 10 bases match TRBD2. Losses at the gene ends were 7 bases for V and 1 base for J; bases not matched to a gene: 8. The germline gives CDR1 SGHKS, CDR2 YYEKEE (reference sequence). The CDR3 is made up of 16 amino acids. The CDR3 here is CASDGTSARSYNEQFF. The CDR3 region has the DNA TGTGCCAGCGACGGGACTAGCGCCAGGTCCTACAATGAGCAGTTCTTC.

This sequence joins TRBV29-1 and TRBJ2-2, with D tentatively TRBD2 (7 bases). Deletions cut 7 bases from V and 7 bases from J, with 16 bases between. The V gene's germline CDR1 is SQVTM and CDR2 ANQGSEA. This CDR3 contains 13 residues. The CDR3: CSAYREGGGELFF. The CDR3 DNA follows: TGCAGCGCGTACAGGGAGGGTGGCGGGGAGCTGTTTTTT.

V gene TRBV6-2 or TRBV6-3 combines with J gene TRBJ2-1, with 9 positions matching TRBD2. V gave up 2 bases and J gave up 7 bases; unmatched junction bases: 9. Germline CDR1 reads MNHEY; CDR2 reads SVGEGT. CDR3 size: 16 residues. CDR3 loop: CASSYVASGALNEQFF. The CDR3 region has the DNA TGTGCCAGCAGTTACGTGGCTAGCGGGGCTCTTAATGAGCAGTTCTTC.

In DNA, the CDR3 is TGTGCCAGCAGCGATTCGTCAGGGTTGGCTGGCTACACCTTC. Translated: CASSDSSGLAGYTF. The V call is TRBV9, the J call TRBJ1-2; the D gene is possibly TRBD1 (5 bases). Trimming pared 3 bases from V and 7 bases from J, leaving 16 bases between. Germline lookup yields CDR1 SGDLS and CDR2 YYNGEE. The length of the CDR3 is 14 residues.

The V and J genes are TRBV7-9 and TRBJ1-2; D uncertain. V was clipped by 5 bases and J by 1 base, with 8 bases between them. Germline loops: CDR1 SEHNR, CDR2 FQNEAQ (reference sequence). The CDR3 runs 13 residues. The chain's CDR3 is CASSRHLNYGYTF. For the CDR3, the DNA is TGTGCCAGCAGCCGGCACCTTAACTATGGCTACACCTTC.

The CDR3 sequence: CASSVPGLAGDLSSTDTQYF. In nucleotides, the CDR3 is TGTGCCAGCAGCGTTCCGGGACTAGCGGGGGACCTCTCGAGCACAGATACGCAGTATTTT. The V call is TRBV11-2, the J call TRBJ2-3, with 14 nucleotides matching TRBD2. Trimming at V came to 5 bases and at J to 0 bases, leaving 13 bases not matched to a gene. This CDR3 has 20 amino acids. CDR1 and CDR2 from the germline V gene are SGHAT and FQNNGV.

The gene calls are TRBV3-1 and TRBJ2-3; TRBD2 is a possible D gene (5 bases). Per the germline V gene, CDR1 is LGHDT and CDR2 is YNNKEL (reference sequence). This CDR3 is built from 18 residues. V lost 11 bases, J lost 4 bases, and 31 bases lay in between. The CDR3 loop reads CARWPNAAGPATPDTQYF. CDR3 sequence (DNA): TGTGCCCGCTGGCCCAACGCGGCGGGTCCGGCCACCCCAGATACGCAGTATTTT.

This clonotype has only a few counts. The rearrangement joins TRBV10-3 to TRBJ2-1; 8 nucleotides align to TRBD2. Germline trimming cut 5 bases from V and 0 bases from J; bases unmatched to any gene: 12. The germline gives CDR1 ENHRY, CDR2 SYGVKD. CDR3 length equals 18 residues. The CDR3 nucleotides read TGTGCCATCAGTTCCCAAGGGAGCGGGGGCGACTCCTACAATGAGCAGTTCTTC. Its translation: CAISSQGSGGDSYNEQFF.

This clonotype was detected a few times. The CDR3 is CSARETGLNTEAFF. For the CDR3, the DNA is TGCAGTGCTAGAGAGACAGGGCTGAACACTGAAGCTTTCTTT. This rearrangement joins TRBV20-1 to TRBJ1-1, with 7 bases identical to TRBD1. The CDR3 has 14 residues. Germline CDR1 DFQATT, CDR2 SNEGSKA (reference sequence). V lost 0 bases to trimming and J lost 0 bases; unmatched junction nucleotides: 1.

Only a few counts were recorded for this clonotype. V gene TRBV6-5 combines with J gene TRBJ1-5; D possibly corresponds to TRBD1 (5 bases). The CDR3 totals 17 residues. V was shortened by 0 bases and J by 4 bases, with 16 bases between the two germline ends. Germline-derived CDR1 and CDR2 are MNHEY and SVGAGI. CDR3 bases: TGTGCCAGCAGTTACTCGTCCCGTCAGGGCTTAAATCAGCCCCAGCATTTT. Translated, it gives CASSYSSRQGLNQPQHF.

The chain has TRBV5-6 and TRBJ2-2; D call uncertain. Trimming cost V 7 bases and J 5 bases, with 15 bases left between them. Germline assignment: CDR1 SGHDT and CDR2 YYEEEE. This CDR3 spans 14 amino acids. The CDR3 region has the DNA TGTGCCAGCCGCCTCACGGTCGATACCGGGGAGCTGTTTTTT. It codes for CASRLTVDTGELFF.

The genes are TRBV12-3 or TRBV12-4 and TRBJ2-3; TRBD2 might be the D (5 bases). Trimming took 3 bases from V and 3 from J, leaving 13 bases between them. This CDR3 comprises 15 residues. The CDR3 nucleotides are TGTGCCAGCAGTTTCCGGAGGACCCGAACAGATACGCAGTATTTT. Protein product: CASSFRRTRTDTQYF.

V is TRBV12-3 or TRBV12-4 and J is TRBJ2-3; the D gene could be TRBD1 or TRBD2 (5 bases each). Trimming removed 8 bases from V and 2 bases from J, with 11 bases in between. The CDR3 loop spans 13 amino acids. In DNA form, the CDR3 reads TGTGCCAGCTCCTGGGGGAACACAGATACGCAGTATTTT. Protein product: CASSWGNTDTQYF.

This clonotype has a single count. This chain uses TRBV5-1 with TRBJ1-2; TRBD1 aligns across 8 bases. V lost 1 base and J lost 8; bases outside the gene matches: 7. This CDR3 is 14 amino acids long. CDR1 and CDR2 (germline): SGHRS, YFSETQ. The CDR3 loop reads CASSLLDRAEGYTF. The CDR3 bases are TGCGCCAGCAGCTTGTTGGACAGGGCGGAGGGCTACACCTTC. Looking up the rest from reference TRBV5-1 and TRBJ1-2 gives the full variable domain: KAGVTQTPRYLIKTRGQQVTLSCSPISGHRSVSWYQQTPGQGLQFLFEYFSETQRNKGNFPGRFSGRQFSNSRSEMNVSTLELGDSALYLCASSLLDRAEGYTFGSGTRLTVV.

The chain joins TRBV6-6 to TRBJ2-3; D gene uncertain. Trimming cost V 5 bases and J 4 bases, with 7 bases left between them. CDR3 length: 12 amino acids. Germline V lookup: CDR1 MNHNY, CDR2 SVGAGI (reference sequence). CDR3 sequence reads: CASSKGADTQYF. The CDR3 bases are TGTGCCAGCAGTAAGGGCGCAGATACGCAGTATTTT.

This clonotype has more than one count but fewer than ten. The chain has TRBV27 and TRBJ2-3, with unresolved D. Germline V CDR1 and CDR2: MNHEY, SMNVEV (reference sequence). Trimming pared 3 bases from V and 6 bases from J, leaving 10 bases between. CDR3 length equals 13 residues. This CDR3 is CASSFLDADTQYF. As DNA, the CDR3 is TGTGCCAGCAGTTTTCTGGATGCGGATACGCAGTATTTT.

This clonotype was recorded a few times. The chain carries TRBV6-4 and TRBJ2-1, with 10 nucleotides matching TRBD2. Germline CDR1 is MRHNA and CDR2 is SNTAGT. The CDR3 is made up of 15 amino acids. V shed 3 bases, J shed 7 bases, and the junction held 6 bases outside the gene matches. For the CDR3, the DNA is TGTGCCAGCAGTGAAGGTAGCGGGGGGCCGAATGAGCAGTTCTTC. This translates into CASSEGSGGPNEQFF.

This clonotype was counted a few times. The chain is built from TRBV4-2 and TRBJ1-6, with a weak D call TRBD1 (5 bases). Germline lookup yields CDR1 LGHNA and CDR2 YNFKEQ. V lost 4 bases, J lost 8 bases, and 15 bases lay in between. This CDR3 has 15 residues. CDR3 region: CASSPPRGSDSPLHF. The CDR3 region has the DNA TGTGCCAGCAGCCCACCGCGGGGGTCGGATTCACCCCTCCACTTT.

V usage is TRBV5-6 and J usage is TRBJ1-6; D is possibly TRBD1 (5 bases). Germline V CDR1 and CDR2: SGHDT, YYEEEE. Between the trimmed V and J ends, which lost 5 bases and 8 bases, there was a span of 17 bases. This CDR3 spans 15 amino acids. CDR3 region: CASRRRVGGDSPLHF. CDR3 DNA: TGTGCCAGCAGACGCAGGGTGGGCGGTGATTCACCCCTCCACTTT. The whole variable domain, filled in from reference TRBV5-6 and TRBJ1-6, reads DAGVTQSPTHLIKTRGQQVTLRCSPKSGHDTVSWYQQALGQGPQFIFQYYEEEERQRGNFPDRFSGHQFPNYSSELNVNALLLGDSALYLCASRRRVGGDSPLHFGNGTRLTVT.

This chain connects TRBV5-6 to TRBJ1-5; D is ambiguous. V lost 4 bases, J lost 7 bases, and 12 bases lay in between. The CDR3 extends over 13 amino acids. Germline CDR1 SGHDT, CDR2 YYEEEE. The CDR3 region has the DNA TGTGCCAGCAGCGTGGGCCTCGCGCAGCCCCAGCATTTT. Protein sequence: CASSVGLAQPQHF.

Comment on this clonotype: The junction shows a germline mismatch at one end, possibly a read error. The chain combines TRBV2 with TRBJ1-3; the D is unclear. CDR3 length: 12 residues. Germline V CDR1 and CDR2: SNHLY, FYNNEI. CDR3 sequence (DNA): TGTGCCAGCAGTGAACTGGGAAACATCATATATTTT. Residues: CASSELGNIIYF. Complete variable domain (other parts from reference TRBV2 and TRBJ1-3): EPEVTQTPSHQVTQMGQEVILRCVPISNHLYFYWYRQILGQKVEFLVSFYNNEISEKSEIFDDQFSVERPDGSNFTLKIRSTKLEDSAMYFCASSELGNIIYFGEGSWLTVV.

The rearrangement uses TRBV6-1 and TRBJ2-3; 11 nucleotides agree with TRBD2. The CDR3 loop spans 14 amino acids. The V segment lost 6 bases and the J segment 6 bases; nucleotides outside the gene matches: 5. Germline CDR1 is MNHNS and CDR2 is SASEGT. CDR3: CASRIAGGRDTQYF. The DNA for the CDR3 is TGTGCCAGCAGGATAGCGGGGGGGCGGGATACGCAGTATTTT.

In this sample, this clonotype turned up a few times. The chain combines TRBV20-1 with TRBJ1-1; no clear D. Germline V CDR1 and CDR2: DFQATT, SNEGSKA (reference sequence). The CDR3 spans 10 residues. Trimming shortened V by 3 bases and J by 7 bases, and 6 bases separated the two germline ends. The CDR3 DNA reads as TGCAGTGCTAGGGTTTTTGAAGCTTTCTTT. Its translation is CSARVFEAFF.

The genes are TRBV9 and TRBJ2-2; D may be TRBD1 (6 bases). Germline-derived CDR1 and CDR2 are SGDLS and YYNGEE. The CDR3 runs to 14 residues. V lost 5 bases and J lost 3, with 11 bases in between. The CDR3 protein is CASRQGPYTGELFF. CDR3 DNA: TGTGCCAGCAGGCAGGGGCCCTACACCGGGGAGCTGTTTTTT. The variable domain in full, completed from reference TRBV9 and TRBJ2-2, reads DSGVTQTPKHLITATGQRVTLRCSPRSGDLSVYWYQQSLDQGLQFLIQYYNGEERAKGNILERFSAQQFPDLHSELNLSSLELGDSALYFCASRQGPYTGELFFGEGSRLTVL.

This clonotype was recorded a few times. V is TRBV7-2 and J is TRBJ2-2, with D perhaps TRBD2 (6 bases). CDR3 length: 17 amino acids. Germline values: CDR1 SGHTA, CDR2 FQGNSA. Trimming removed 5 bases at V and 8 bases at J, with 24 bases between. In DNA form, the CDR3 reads TGTGCCAGCAGCCCGGGGGTGCGGGTTCTATCGTCGGGGGAGCTGTTTTTT. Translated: CASSPGVRVLSSGELFF. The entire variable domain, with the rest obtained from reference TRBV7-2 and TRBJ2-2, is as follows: GAGVSQSPSNKVTEKGKDVELRCDPISGHTALYWYRQSLGQGLEFLIYFQGNSAPDKSGLPSDRFSAERTGGSVSTLTIQRTQQEDSAVYLCASSPGVRVLSSGELFFGEGSRLTVL.

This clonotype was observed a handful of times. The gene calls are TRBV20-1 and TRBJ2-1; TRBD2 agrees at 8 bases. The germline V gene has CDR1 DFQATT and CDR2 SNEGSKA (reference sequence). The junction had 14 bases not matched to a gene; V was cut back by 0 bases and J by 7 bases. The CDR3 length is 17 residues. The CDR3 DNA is TGCAGTGCTAGAGATCCGCTTACTAGCGGTGGAATTAATGAGCAGTTCTTC. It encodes CSARDPLTSGGINEQFF.

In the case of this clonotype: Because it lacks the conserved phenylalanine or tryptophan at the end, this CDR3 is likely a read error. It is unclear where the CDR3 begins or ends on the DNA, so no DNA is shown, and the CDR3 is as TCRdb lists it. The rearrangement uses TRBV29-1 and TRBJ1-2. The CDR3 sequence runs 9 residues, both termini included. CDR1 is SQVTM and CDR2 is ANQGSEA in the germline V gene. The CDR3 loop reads CSVEDVGPG.

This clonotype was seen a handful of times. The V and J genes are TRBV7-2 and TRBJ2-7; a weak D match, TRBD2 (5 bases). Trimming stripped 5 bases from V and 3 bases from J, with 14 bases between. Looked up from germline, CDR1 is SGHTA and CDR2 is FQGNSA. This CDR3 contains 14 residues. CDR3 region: CASSPRGPRYEQYF. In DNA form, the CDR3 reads TGTGCCAGCAGCCCCAGAGGGCCTCGCTACGAGCAGTACTTC.